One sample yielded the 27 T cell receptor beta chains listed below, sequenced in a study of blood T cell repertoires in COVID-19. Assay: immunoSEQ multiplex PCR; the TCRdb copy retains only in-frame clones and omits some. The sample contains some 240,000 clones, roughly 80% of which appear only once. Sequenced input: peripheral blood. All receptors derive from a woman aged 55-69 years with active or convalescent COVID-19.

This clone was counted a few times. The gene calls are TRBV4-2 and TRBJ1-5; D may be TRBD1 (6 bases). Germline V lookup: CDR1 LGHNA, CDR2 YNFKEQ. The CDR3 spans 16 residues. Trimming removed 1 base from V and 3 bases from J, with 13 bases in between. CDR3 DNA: TGTGCCAGCAGCCAAGTCTTACAGGGCCACAATCAGCCCCAGCATTTT. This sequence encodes CASSQVLQGHNQPQHF.

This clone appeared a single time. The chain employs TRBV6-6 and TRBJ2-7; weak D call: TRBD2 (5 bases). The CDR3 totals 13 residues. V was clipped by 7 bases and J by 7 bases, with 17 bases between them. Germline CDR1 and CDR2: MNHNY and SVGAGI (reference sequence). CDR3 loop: CASTPGFSGEQYF. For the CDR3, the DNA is TGTGCCAGCACTCCGGGGTTTTCAGGAGAGCAGTACTTC.

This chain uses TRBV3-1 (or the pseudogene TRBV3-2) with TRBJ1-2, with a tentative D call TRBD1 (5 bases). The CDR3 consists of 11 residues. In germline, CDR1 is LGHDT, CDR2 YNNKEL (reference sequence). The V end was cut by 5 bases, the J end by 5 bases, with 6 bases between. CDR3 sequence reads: CASSWTYGYTF. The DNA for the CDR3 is TGTGCCAGCAGCTGGACATATGGCTACACCTTC.

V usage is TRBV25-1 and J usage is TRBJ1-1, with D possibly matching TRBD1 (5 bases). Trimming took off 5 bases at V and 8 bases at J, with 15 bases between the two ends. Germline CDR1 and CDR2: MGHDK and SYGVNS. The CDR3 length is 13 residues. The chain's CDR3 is CASSNHRGIEAFF. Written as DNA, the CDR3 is TGTGCCAGCAGTAACCACCGGGGGATAGAAGCTTTCTTT.

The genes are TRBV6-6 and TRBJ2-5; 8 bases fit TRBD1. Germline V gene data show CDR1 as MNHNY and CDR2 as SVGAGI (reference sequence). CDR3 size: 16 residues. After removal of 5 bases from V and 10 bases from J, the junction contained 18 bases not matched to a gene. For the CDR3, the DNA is TGTGCCAGCAGTCCTACCCTCCGGACAGGGCGGGTGAGCCAGTACTTC. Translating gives CASSPTLRTGRVSQYF.

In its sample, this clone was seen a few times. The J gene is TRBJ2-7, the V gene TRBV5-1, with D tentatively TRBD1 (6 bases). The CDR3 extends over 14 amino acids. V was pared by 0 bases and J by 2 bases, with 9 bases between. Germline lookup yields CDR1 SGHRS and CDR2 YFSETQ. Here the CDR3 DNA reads TGCGCCAGCAGCTTGGCCGGACAGCCCTACGAGCAGTACTTC. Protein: CASSLAGQPYEQYF.

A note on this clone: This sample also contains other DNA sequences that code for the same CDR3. CDR3 residues: CASSSQGAEAFF. CDR3 coding DNA: TGCGCCAGCAGCTCCCAGGGGGCTGAAGCTTTCTTT. V usage is TRBV5-1 and J usage is TRBJ1-1, with 7 bases lining up with TRBD1. Germline V gene lookup returns CDR1 SGHRS and CDR2 YFSETQ. The CDR3 loop spans 12 amino acids. The junction had 2 bases not matched to a gene; V was cut back by 3 bases and J by 6 bases.

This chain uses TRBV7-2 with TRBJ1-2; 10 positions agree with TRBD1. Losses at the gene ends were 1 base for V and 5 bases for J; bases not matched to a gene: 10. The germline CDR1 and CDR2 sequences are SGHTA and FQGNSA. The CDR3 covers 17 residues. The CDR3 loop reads CASSLGHLGDRGYGYTF. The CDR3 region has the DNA TGTGCCAGCAGCTTAGGTCATTTGGGGGACAGGGGTTATGGCTACACCTTC.

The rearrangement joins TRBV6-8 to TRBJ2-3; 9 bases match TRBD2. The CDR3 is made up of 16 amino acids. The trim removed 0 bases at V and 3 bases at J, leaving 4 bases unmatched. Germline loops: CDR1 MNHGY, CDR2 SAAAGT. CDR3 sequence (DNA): TGTGCCAGCAGTTACTCGGCTAGCGGGGTTACAGATACGCAGTATTTT. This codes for CASSYSASGVTDTQYF.

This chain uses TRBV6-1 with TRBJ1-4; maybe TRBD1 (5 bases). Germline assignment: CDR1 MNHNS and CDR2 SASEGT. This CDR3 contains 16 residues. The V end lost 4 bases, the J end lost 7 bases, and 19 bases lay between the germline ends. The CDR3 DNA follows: TGTGCCAGCAGTGGCGCCGGAGGGGCCTTTATTGAAAAACTGTTTTTT. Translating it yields CASSGAGGAFIEKLFF.

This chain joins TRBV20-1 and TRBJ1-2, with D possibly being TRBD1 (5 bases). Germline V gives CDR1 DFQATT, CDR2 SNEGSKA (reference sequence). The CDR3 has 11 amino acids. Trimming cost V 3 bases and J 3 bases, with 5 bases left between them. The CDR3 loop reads CSASRDYGYTF. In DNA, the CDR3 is TGCAGTGCTAGCAGGGACTATGGCTACACCTTC.

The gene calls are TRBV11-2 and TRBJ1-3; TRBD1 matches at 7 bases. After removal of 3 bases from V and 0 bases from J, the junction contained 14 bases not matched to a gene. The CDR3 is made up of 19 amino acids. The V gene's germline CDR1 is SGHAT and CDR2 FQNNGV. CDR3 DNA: TGTGCCAGCAGCTTGTTCCGATGGGACAGCTGGAGCTCTGGAAACACCATATATTTT. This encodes CASSLFRWDSWSSGNTIYF.

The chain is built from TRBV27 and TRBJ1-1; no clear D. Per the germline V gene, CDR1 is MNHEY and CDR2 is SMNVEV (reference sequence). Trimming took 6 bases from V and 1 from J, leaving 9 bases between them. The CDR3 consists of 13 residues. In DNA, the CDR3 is TGTGCCAGCAGGGCGACACAGAACACTGAAGCTTTCTTT. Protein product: CASRATQNTEAFF.

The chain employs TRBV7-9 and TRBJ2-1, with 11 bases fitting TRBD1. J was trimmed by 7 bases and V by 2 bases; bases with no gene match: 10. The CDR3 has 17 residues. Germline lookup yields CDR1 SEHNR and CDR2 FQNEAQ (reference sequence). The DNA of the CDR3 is TGTGCCAGCAGCTTAAGCTTCGGACAGGGGGCTACTAATGAGCAGTTCTTC. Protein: CASSLSFGQGATNEQFF.

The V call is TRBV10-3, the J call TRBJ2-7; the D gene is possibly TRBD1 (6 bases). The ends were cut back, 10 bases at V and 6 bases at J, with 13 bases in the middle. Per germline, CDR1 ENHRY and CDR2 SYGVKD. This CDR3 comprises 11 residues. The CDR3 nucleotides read TGTGCCACCGCAGGGGAAGGCGAGCAGTACTTC. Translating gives CATAGEGEQYF.

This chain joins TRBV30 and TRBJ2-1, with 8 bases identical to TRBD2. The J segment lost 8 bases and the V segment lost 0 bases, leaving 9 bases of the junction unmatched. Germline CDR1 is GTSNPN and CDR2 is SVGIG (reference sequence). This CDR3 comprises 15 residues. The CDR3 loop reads CAWSVGQRGSDEQFF. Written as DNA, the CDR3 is TGTGCCTGGAGTGTTGGGCAGCGGGGGTCAGATGAGCAGTTCTTC.

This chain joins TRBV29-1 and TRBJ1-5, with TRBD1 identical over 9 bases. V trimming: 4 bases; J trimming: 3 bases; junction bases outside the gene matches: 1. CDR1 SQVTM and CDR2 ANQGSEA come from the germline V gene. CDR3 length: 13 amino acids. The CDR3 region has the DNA TGCAGCGTTGGACAGGGGGACAATCAGCCCCAGCATTTT. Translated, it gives CSVGQGDNQPQHF.

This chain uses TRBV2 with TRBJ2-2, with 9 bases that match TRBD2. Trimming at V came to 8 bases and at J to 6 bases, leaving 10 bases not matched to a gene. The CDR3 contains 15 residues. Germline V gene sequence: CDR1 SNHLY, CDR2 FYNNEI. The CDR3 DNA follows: TGTGCCAGCCGCACAAGCGGGGGGTTTGCCGGGGAGCTGTTTTTT. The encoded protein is CASRTSGGFAGELFF.

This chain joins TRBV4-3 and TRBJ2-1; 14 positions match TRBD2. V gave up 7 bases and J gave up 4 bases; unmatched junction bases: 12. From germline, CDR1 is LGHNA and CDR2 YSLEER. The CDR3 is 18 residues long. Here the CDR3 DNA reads TGCGCCAGCAAGCTTGGCGCGGGGACTAGCGGGGGATACAATGAGCAGTTCTTC. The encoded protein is CASKLGAGTSGGYNEQFF.

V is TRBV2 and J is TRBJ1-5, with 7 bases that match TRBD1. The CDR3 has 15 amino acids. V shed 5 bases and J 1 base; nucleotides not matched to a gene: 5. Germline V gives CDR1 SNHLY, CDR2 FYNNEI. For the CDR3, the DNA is TGTGCCAGCAGTTTAGGGGGCAGGAGCAATCAGCCCCAGCATTTT. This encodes CASSLGGRSNQPQHF.

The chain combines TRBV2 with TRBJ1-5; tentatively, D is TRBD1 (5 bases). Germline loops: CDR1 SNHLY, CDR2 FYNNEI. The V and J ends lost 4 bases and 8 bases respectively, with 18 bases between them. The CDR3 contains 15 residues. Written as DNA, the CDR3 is TGTGCCAGCAGTGTGGGGGGTAGGCCCGGAGAGCCCCAGCATTTT. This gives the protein CASSVGGRPGEPQHF.

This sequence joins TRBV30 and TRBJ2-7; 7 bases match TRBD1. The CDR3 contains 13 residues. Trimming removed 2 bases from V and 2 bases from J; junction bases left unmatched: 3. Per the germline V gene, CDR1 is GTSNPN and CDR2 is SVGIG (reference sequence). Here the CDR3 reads CAWSKGAAYEQYF. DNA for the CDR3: TGTGCCTGGAGTAAGGGGGCTGCCTACGAGCAGTACTTC.

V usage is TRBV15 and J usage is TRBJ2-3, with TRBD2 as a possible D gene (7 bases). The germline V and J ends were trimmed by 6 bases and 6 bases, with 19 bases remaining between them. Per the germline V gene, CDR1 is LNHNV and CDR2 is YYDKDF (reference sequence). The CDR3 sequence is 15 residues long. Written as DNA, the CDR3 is TGTGCCACCAGTCCCTCCGGAGGGGGAGGGGATACGCAGTATTTT. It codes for CATSPSGGGGDTQYF.

CDR3 bases: TGTGCCAGCAGGACGACAGGTCGTGGCTATGGCTACACCTTC. Protein product: CASRTTGRGYGYTF. The chain is built from TRBV5-6 and TRBJ1-2, with TRBD1 as a possible D gene (6 bases). Germline V gene sequence: CDR1 SGHDT, CDR2 YYEEEE. V lost 5 bases and J 4 bases, leaving 15 bases between the germline ends. This CDR3 comprises 14 residues.

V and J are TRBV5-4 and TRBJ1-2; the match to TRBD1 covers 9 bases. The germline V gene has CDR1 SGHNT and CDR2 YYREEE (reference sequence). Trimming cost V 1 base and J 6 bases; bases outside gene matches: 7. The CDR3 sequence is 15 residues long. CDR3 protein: CASSLPTTGGNGYTF. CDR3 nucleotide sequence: TGTGCCAGCAGCTTGCCGACCACAGGGGGCAATGGCTACACCTTC.

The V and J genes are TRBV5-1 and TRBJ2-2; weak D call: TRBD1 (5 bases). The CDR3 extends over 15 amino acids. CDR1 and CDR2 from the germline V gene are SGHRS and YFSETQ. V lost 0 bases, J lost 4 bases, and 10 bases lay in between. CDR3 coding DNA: TGCGCCAGCAGCTTGGCCCTCGACAGCACCGGGGAGCTGTTTTTT. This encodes CASSLALDSTGELFF.

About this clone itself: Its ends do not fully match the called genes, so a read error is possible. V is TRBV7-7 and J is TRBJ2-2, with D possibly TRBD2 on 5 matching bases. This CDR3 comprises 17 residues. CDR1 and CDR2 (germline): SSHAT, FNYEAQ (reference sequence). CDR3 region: CASSPYDPGSGPGELFF. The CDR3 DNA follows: TGTGCTAGCAGCCCTTACGACCCGGGATCTGGACCCGGGGAGCTGTTTTTT.